The 19 T cell receptor beta chains in this list originate from one sample, sequenced in a study of T-cell memory formation after mild COVID-19 (dated by TCRdb to about 2021). Libraries were made using 5' RACE. TCRdb shows the sequencer as Illumina NovaSeq 6000. TCRdb applied fastp at Q25 and MiXCR to the public reads, then kept only in-frame beta chains. All rows with the same CDR3 protein become a single entry with the most common DNA and genes. Recorded for this sample are 530,000 or so distinct CDR3 sequences; 17% of them occurred a single time. The ten largest clones capture roughly 8% of the sample. Sequencing was performed on PBMCs or a T cell subset sorted from them (not recorded which). Receptors originate from an adult woman who had mild COVID-19 (a few samples of this study predate the infection). The sample titles of this study are shuffled in the database, so cell type and time point are left out; the donor was told from shared clones.

V and J are TRBV7-2 and TRBJ2-1; the match to TRBD2 covers 12 bases. With 5 bases clipped from V and 4 bases from J, the junction kept 12 bases outside the gene matches. Looked up from germline, CDR1 is SGHTA and CDR2 is FQGNSA. This CDR3 comprises 18 residues. The CDR3 coding sequence is TGTGCCAGCAGCCCCAAAGACGGACTAGCGGGATATTACAATGAGCAGTTCTTC. Translation gives CASSPKDGLAGYYNEQFF.

The genes are TRBV5-1 and TRBJ1-2; no firm D call. Germline lookup yields CDR1 SGHRS and CDR2 YFSETQ. The V end was cut by 0 bases, the J end by 6 bases, with 9 bases between. CDR3 size: 13 residues. CDR3 amino acids: CASSLAGSDGYTF. As DNA, the CDR3 is TGCGCCAGCAGCTTGGCAGGCTCCGATGGCTACACCTTC. Complete variable domain (other parts from reference TRBV5-1 and TRBJ1-2): KAGVTQTPRYLIKTRGQQVTLSCSPISGHRSVSWYQQTPGQGLQFLFEYFSETQRNKGNFPGRFSGRQFSNSRSEMNVSTLELGDSALYLCASSLAGSDGYTFGSGTRLTVV.

This chain connects TRBV18 to TRBJ2-1; 9 bases fit TRBD1. The CDR3 is 15 amino acids. J lost 3 bases, V lost 3 bases, and 3 bases had no gene match. Germline V gene lookup returns CDR1 KGHSH and CDR2 LQKENI. In DNA, the CDR3 is TGTGCCAGCTCACCCGGGACAGGGATCTACAATGAGCAGTTCTTC. Translated, it gives CASSPGTGIYNEQFF.

This clonotype was counted only a few times. The chain is built from TRBV20-1 and TRBJ1-2; 9 bases fit TRBD1. Germline V gene lookup returns CDR1 DFQATT and CDR2 SNEGSKA (reference sequence). Trimming cost V 1 base and J 4 bases; bases outside gene matches: 1. CDR3 length: 13 residues. CDR3 nucleotide sequence: TGCAGTGCTAGAGGGGGACAGGGCTATGGCTACACCTTC. Its translation is CSARGGQGYGYTF.

The chain couples TRBV30 to TRBJ1-1; D is possibly TRBD1 (6 bases). V was cut by 4 bases and J by 1 base, with 13 bases left in between. The CDR3 is 14 amino acids. Germline V gene data show CDR1 as GTSNPN and CDR2 as SVGIG (reference sequence). CDR3 sequence reads: CAWTIGGGNTEAFF. The CDR3 DNA is TGTGCCTGGACCATCGGAGGGGGGAACACTGAAGCTTTCTTT.

Many counts were recorded for this clonotype. The chain employs TRBV12-3 or TRBV12-4 and TRBJ2-3; TRBD2 matches at 15 bases. Trimming removed 6 bases from V and 4 bases from J; junction bases left unmatched: 5. The CDR3 length is 16 residues. Here the CDR3 DNA reads TGTGCCAGCAGCCTGGGACTAGCGGGGGGCTCAGATACGCAGTATTTT. Protein: CASSLGLAGGSDTQYF.

This chain links TRBV24-1 with TRBJ2-5; 7 nucleotides agree with TRBD2. After removal of 3 bases from V and 5 bases from J, the junction contained 5 bases not matched to a gene. CDR3 length: 14 amino acids. Germline V gene lookup returns CDR1 KGHDR and CDR2 SFDVKD. The CDR3 bases are TGTGCCACCAGTGATCTAGCGGATCCGGAGACCCAGTACTTC. This translates into CATSDLADPETQYF.

This chain connects TRBV20-1 to TRBJ1-1; 7 positions match TRBD1. Germline loops: CDR1 DFQATT, CDR2 SNEGSKA (reference sequence). Trimming took 6 bases from V and 5 from J; bases not matched to a gene: 12. The CDR3 has 14 amino acids. The DNA for the CDR3 is TGCAGTGCGCCCCACAGGGGACGCAGGACTGAAGCTTTCTTT. As protein: CSAPHRGRRTEAFF.

The chain is built from TRBV24-1 and TRBJ2-1; 12 positions match TRBD2. The CDR3 sequence is 14 residues long. The junction had 2 bases not matched to a gene; V was cut back by 9 bases and J by 3 bases. CDR1 KGHDR and CDR2 SFDVKD come from the germline V gene. The DNA of the CDR3 is TGTGCCACCGGGACTAGCGGGCTCTACAATGAGCAGTTCTTC. Protein product: CATGTSGLYNEQFF.

The chain carries TRBV7-8 and TRBJ2-3; the match to TRBD1 covers 8 bases. Germline V gene sequence: CDR1 SGHVS, CDR2 FQNEAQ. The CDR3 totals 16 residues. Trimming cost V 4 bases and J 1 base; bases outside gene matches: 7. This chain's CDR3 is CASSSWTGQGTDTQYF. DNA for the CDR3: TGTGCCAGCAGCTCCTGGACAGGGCAAGGCACAGATACGCAGTATTTT.

The genes are TRBV7-9 and TRBJ1-2; D perhaps matches TRBD1 (5 bases). The CDR3 has 18 residues. Trimming cost V 0 bases and J 6 bases, with 23 bases left between them. Germline V lookup: CDR1 SEHNR, CDR2 FQNEAQ (reference sequence). The CDR3 bases are TGTGCCAGCAGCTTAGCGCCGGGCAGGGCTAAAGACCATGATGGCTACACCTTC. Translated: CASSLAPGRAKDHDGYTF.

The chain couples TRBV6-2 or TRBV6-3 to TRBJ2-1; 7 nucleotides align to TRBD2. Germline V gene lookup returns CDR1 MNHEY and CDR2 SVGEGT. The CDR3 consists of 12 residues. The trim removed 7 bases at V and 14 bases at J, leaving 11 bases unmatched. For the CDR3, the DNA is TGTGCCAGCACCCTAGGGCTCGGGACTAAGTTCTTC. As protein: CASTLGLGTKFF.

On this clonotype: At one boundary the junction diverges from the germline segment, which might be a read error. The chain combines TRBV6-6 with TRBJ2-3; 8 bases are a match to TRBD1. Germline CDR1 and CDR2: MNHNY and SVGAGI (reference sequence). The CDR3 runs to 14 residues. The DNA for the CDR3 is TGTGCCAGCAGTTACTCGACGGCCCAGGGGGCAGCCACTTTT. It yields the protein CASSYSTAQGAATF.

V gene TRBV20-1 combines with J gene TRBJ1-1; 9 bases agree with TRBD1. The ends lost 5 bases at V and 5 bases at J; junction bases unmatched: 9. The CDR3 contains 14 residues. Germline V gene data show CDR1 as DFQATT and CDR2 as SNEGSKA (reference sequence). CDR3 in amino acids: CSAGTGWRETEAFF. For the CDR3, the DNA is TGCAGTGCTGGGACAGGGTGGAGGGAAACTGAAGCTTTCTTT.

This clonotype was seen many times. The chain couples TRBV7-8 to TRBJ2-1; 12 bases map to TRBD2. Germline CDR1 reads SGHVS; CDR2 reads FQNEAQ. V lost 4 bases, J lost 2 bases, and 12 bases stayed unmatched. The CDR3 covers 19 residues. CDR3 DNA: TGTGCCAGCAGCTATGACAGACTAGCGGGAGTTTCTACCTACAATGAGCAGTTCTTC. Its translation: CASSYDRLAGVSTYNEQFF.

The CDR3 region has the DNA TGTGCCAGCAGGTCCCCAGGGGTCGAGCAGTACTTC. Translating it yields CASRSPGVEQYF. The rearrangement uses TRBV6-6 and TRBJ2-7; D is perhaps TRBD1 (6 bases). The CDR3 loop spans 12 amino acids. V gave up 6 bases and J gave up 6 bases, with 12 bases separating them. Germline loops: CDR1 MNHNY, CDR2 SVGAGI (reference sequence).

There are a few counts of this clonotype. The chain combines TRBV6-2 or TRBV6-3 with TRBJ2-2; 8 bases are a match to TRBD1. The V gene end was trimmed by 10 bases and the J gene end by 3 bases; junction bases not matched to a gene: 4. The CDR3 consists of 13 residues. In germline, CDR1 is MNHEY, CDR2 SVGEGT. The CDR3 here is CANGQGDTGELFF. CDR3 sequence (DNA): TGTGCCAACGGACAGGGCGACACCGGGGAGCTGTTTTTT.

CDR3 in DNA: TGTGCCAGCAGTGACTCACGACTAGCGGGAGAGTTTGGTTGGGAGGATACGCAGTATTTT. It encodes CASSDSRLAGEFGWEDTQYF. The genes are TRBV6-4 and TRBJ2-3; the match to TRBD2 covers 12 bases. The germline V gene has CDR1 MRHNA and CDR2 SNTAGT. The CDR3 has 20 amino acids. Trimming took 0 bases from V and 6 from J; bases not matched to a gene: 16.

J is TRBJ2-7 and V is TRBV6-6; 8 bases are shared with TRBD2. J gave up 0 bases and V 0 bases, and 10 bases lay outside the gene matches. Germline V lookup: CDR1 MNHNY, CDR2 SVGAGI (reference sequence). The CDR3 is made up of 18 amino acids. CDR3 protein: CASSYSGERETSSYEQYF. The DNA for the CDR3 is TGTGCCAGCAGTTACTCGGGGGAGCGGGAGACAAGCTCCTACGAGCAGTACTTC.